There are many counts of the clone carrying this T cell receptor (beta chain). The antigen remains undetermined. The data were obtained in a study of read filtering for tumor transcriptome and immune sequencing. About the research overall: Transcriptome libraries were built from DNase-treated RNA. TCR-mapped reads were about 3.5 to 11 million with IR-seq versus 85 to 1273 with RNA-seq.

From around 440 ng of RNA, a library with molecular barcoded alpha/delta and beta/gamma adaptors was made. TCRdb passed the reads through MiXCR, listing each CDR3 protein once. The table has roughly 130,000 distinct CDR3 sequences, over 10% seen once. Broader study findings: Dropping single-read clonotypes raised IR-seq and RNA-seq shared-clonotype correlation.

The TCR comes from a donor aged 40 or older with multiple myeloma. The specimen sequenced was a population of CD138-negative cells sorted from bone marrow.

CDR3 nucleotides: TGTGCCAGCAGTGAATCCCCAGGACAGGGCAATCAGCCCCAGCATTTT. Protein: CASSESPGQGNQPQHF. The genes are TRBV25-1 and TRBJ1-5; 7 nucleotides align to TRBD1. CDR1 and CDR2 from the germline V gene are MGHDK and SYGVNS. Trimming took 1 base from V and 2 from J; bases not matched to a gene: 5. The CDR3 totals 16 residues. The variable domain in full, with the rest retrieved from reference TRBV25-1 and TRBJ1-5, is EADIYQTPRYLVIGTGKKITLECSQTMGHDKMYWYQQDPGMELHLIHYSYGVNSTEKGDLSSESTVSRIRTEHFPLTLESARPSHTSQYLCASSESPGQGNQPQHFGDGTRLSIL.